The 13 T cell receptor beta chains listed next were all sequenced from one sample in a study of shared clonotypes between healthy human individuals. The data were produced by immunoSEQ multiplex PCR, yet TCRdb's version contains in-frame clones alone and is incomplete. Of about 2 million clones in the sample, about 95% are singletons; the top ten hold approximately 1.2%. Naive CD8 cells, CD45RO-negative and positively selected for CCR7, excluded terminally differentiated effector memory CD45RA+ cells. The sequencing sample was made of naive CD8+ T cells sorted from blood. The receptors shown here come from a man between 18 and 35 years old in good health.

The J gene is TRBJ1-1, the V gene TRBV30, with D unresolved. The length of the CDR3 is 12 residues. V lost 7 bases and J lost 3, with 12 bases in between. CDR1 and CDR2 (germline): GTSNPN, SVGIG (reference sequence). This CDR3 is CASEPWDTEAFF. CDR3 nucleotide sequence: TGTGCCTCAGAACCGTGGGACACTGAAGCTTTCTTT.

The chain employs TRBV4-1 and TRBJ1-3; 7 nucleotides line up with TRBD1. CDR3 length: 16 residues. In germline, CDR1 is MGHRA, CDR2 YSYEKL. The junction had 10 bases not matched to a gene; V was cut back by 4 bases and J by 4 bases. Here the CDR3 DNA reads TGCGCCAGCAGCCTCCCGACCCAGGGGGGCGGAAACACCATATATTTT. Protein product: CASSLPTQGGGNTIYF.

This clone showed up just once. The gene calls are TRBV27 and TRBJ2-2; D ambiguous. CDR1 and CDR2 from the germline V gene are MNHEY and SMNVEV (reference sequence). The ends were cut back, 8 bases at V and 7 bases at J, with 14 bases in the middle. The length of the CDR3 is 13 residues. The CDR3 is CASRAEMGGELFF. DNA of the CDR3: TGTGCCAGCCGCGCCGAAATGGGCGGGGAGCTGTTTTTT.

J is TRBJ2-1 and V is TRBV6-1; TRBD2 agrees at 8 bases. The V gene's germline CDR1 is MNHNS and CDR2 SASEGT. The CDR3 runs to 19 residues. V shed 2 bases, J shed 7 bases, and the junction held 19 bases outside the gene matches. The CDR3 DNA reads TGTGCCAGCAGTGAATTGCCTCCGTTACTGAATCTAGCGGGTAATGAGCAGTTCTTC. Its translation is CASSELPPLLNLAGNEQFF.

The chain links TRBV27 to TRBJ2-1; D is ambiguous. V lost 6 bases to trimming and J lost 7 bases, with 16 bases between them. The CDR3 is made up of 14 amino acids. Germline V CDR1 and CDR2: MNHEY, SMNVEV (reference sequence). The CDR3 nucleotides read TGTGCCAGCAGCTTGACTTCCGCAGGAAATGAGCAGTTCTTC. Translating it yields CASSLTSAGNEQFF.

The chain recombines TRBV28 with TRBJ2-1; 15 bases are shared with TRBD2. In germline, CDR1 is MDHEN, CDR2 SYDVKM. The CDR3 length is 16 residues. Trimming at V came to 6 bases and at J to 9 bases, leaving 9 bases not matched to a gene. For the CDR3, the DNA is TGTGCCAGCAGCTTTCCCGGGACTAGCGGGGGGACTGAGCAGTTCTTC. This encodes CASSFPGTSGGTEQFF.

Notes on this clone: This could be a read error, since a much larger clone is one nucleotide away. The chain carries TRBV30 and TRBJ1-6; D call uncertain. This CDR3 is 12 amino acids long. Germline CDR1 and CDR2: GTSNPN and SVGIG (reference sequence). V shed 3 bases and J shed 6 bases, with 6 bases lying between them. The CDR3 is CAWRGSNSPLHF. In DNA form, the CDR3 reads TGTGCCTGGAGGGGGAGTAATTCACCCCTCCACTTT.

The chain carries TRBV7-9 and TRBJ1-3, with D hard to call. CDR1 and CDR2 (germline): SEHNR, FQNEAQ (reference sequence). The length of the CDR3 is 15 residues. Trimming stripped 2 bases from V and 0 bases from J, with 8 bases between. The CDR3 region is CASSLSTFSGNTIYF. The CDR3 coding sequence is TGTGCCAGCAGCTTAAGCACTTTCTCTGGAAACACCATATATTTT.

The V call is TRBV5-5, the J call TRBJ1-5; 10 bases are a match to TRBD1. CDR1 is SGHKS and CDR2 is YYEKEE in the germline V gene (reference sequence). Trimming took 4 bases from V and 9 from J; bases not matched to a gene: 10. The CDR3 is 15 residues long. The CDR3 bases are TGTGCCAGCAGCCCCGGACAGGGGGAATGGAGGCCCCAGCATTTT. It translates to CASSPGQGEWRPQHF.

The chain joins TRBV27 to TRBJ2-3; 8 bases are a match to TRBD1. With 3 bases clipped from V and 4 bases from J, the junction kept 9 bases outside the gene matches. Germline V gene sequence: CDR1 MNHEY, CDR2 SMNVEV (reference sequence). The CDR3 sequence is 16 residues long. CDR3: CASSLGAGGNSDTQYF. DNA for the CDR3: TGTGCCAGCAGTTTGGGGGCAGGGGGCAATTCAGATACGCAGTATTTT.

The chain uses TRBV28 and TRBJ2-1, with 9 bases matching TRBD2. The germline V gene encodes CDR1 MDHEN and CDR2 SYDVKM. The CDR3 totals 14 residues. Trimming removed 8 bases from V and 7 bases from J; junction bases left unmatched: 9. CDR3 in amino acids: CASGTRGGLNEQFF. For the CDR3, the DNA is TGTGCCAGCGGGACGCGGGGGGGCCTAAATGAGCAGTTCTTC.

The V gene is TRBV27, the J gene TRBJ1-2; 7 positions agree with TRBD1. The trim removed 0 bases at V and 5 bases at J, leaving 3 bases unmatched. CDR1 and CDR2 from the germline V gene are MNHEY and SMNVEV (reference sequence). The CDR3 is 14 amino acids. CDR3 DNA sequence: TGTGCCAGCAGTTTATCCCAGGGGGGATATGGCTACACCTTC. As protein: CASSLSQGGYGYTF.

The chain is built from TRBV5-1 and TRBJ2-3, with D perhaps being TRBD1 or TRBD2 (5 bases each). The CDR3 spans 14 residues. CDR1 is SGHRS and CDR2 is YFSETQ in the germline V gene. Trimming shortened V by 5 bases and J by 0 bases, and 10 bases separated the two germline ends. The DNA for the CDR3 is TGCGCCAGCAGATACCGGGACAGCACAGATACGCAGTATTTT. Its protein product is CASRYRDSTDTQYF.